Sequencing of this TCR beta chain was carried out in a study of patients and donors after allogeneic stem cell transplantation. TCRdb re-derived calls from the RT-PCR reads in MiXCR, one entry per CDR3 protein. The data contain roughly 960,000 distinct CDR3 sequences, around 17% of them singletons. The sequencing input was blood, either unsorted or a sorted T cell fraction (not recorded which). The clonotype originates from a human donor who was either an allogeneic HSCT recipient or a stem cell or donor lymphocyte infusion donor (not recorded which). It is not recorded whose cells these are; they may come from a transplant donor.

CDR3 region: CASSEAGGVNQPQHF. For the CDR3, the DNA is TGTGCCAGCAGTGAAGCGGGGGGAGTCAATCAGCCCCAGCATTTT. This chain uses TRBV6-1 with TRBJ1-5; a possible D gene is TRBD1 (5 bases). The V and J ends lost 0 bases and 3 bases respectively, with 9 bases between them. CDR1 and CDR2 from the germline V gene are MNHNS and SASEGT. The CDR3 is made up of 15 amino acids.